A selection of T cell receptor beta chains follows, all from one sample in a study of T cell repertoires in enteric fever. One entry per CDR3 protein, called by TCRdb with MiXCR from the reads. The sample shows fewer than 2,000 distinct CDR3 sequences, under 45% of them seen only once. The sample consisted of CCR7- CD38- CD4+ T cells from PBMCs. The source is a human donor with Salmonella enteric fever, either typhoid or paratyphoid (not recorded which). The CDR3 runs from the conserved cysteine through the conserved F or W. A D gene is named only where the DNA matches it firmly. Only part of the rows carry a size: once, few, many, or a class if the clone is expanded.

TRBV5-1	TRBJ2-2	large	.	TGCGCCAGCAGCTTTAAACTACGGAACACCGGGGAGCTGTTTTTT	CASSFKLRNTGELFF
TRBV7-9	TRBJ1-5	.	.	TGTGTCAGCAGCTTAGGTGGATATAGCAATCAGCCCCAGCATTTT	CVSSLGGYSNQPQHF
TRBV18	TRBJ2-3	few	.	TGTGCCAGCTCACCACTCCTTAAGACTTCTAGCACAGATACGCAGTATTTT	CASSPLLKTSSTDTQYF
TRBV11-3	TRBJ2-7	large	.	TGTGCCAGCAGCCCAGGGGGGGTCCGTGTCTACGAGCAGTACTTC	CASSPGGVRVYEQYF
TRBV7-3	TRBJ2-5	.	.	TGTGTCAGCAGCCTCGATCGTGGGGTTTCGAAGACCCAGTACTTC	CVSSLDRGVSKTQYF
TRBV7-6	TRBJ2-7	.	TRBD2	TGTGCCAGCAGCTTTACCGGGAGGCCCTACGAGCAGTACTTC	CASSFTGRPYEQYF
TRBV7-2	TRBJ2-3	.	.	TGTGCCAGCAGTCCAACAACACCACGGACAGATACGCAGTATTTT	CASSPTTPRTDTQYF
TRBV5-1	TRBJ2-1	few	TRBD2	TGCGCCAGCAGCTTGGGACTAGCGGAGAGACGAGGGTACAATGAGCAGTTCTTC	CASSLGLAERRGYNEQFF
TRBV10-3	TRBJ2-3	.	TRBD1	TGTGCCACCGGACAGGGGGGTTTGGATACGCAGTATTTT	CATGQGGLDTQYF
TRBV5-1	TRBJ1-1	large	.	TGCGCCAGCAGCTTGGCTGGTGCCGGGGCCAGAGAAGCTTTCTTT	CASSLAGAGAREAFF
TRBV5-1	TRBJ2-7	few	.	TGCGCCAGCAGCTTGGAAGTTACCTACGAGCAGTACTTC	CASSLEVTYEQYF
TRBV5-1	TRBJ2-3	large	TRBD2	TGCGCCAGCAGCTTGCTGGCGGGACTAGCGGGAGGACCCTTGGGTGCGCAGTATTTT	CASSLLAGLAGGPLGAQYF
TRBV5-1	TRBJ2-1	.	.	TGCGCCAGCAGCCTCGGACCTGCGACCAATGAGCAGTTCTTC	CASSLGPATNEQFF
TRBV5-1	TRBJ1-1	few	.	TGCGCCAGCAGCTTGGGCGGCCGGCTGAACACTGAAGCTTTCTTT	CASSLGGRLNTEAFF
TRBV9	TRBJ2-1	few	TRBD2	TGTGCCAGCAGCGCAGACCTCAACCTAGCGGTTCCCTACAATGAGCAGTTCTTC	CASSADLNLAVPYNEQFF